This T cell receptor beta chain was found in a study of T cell repertoires in cytomegalovirus infection (dated by TCRdb to about 2019). For the study in its entirety: Donor HLA type was relevant to the analysis, because carriage of CMV infection together with the matching HLA type was indicated by public TCR beta signatures.

Results the study describes overall, beyond this receptor: In the ex vivo response, HLA-C-restricted CMV-specific TCR beta clonotypes were dominant, and in two of eight donors the single most frequent clonotype came from this HLA-C-restricted group. In both this cohort and an independent cohort of some 370 donors, the cumulative frequency of public TCR beta family members distinguished carriers of CMV infection plus the relevant HLA type.

Sequencing took place on an Illumina HiSeq 1500. The public reads were run again by TCRdb, first through fastp at Q25 and then through MiXCR, and only productive beta chains were kept. Entries that share a CDR3 protein sequence are merged under the most common genes and DNA. In all, the sample holds around 530,000 distinct CDR3 sequences, and approximately 15% of those were seen once. The ten largest account for approximately 24% of the sample. Regarding this clonotype: No antigen is known for it. Qualities for individual bases were not recorded, and no much larger clone is one base off.

The junction carries 10 bases between V and J, which are trimmed by 8 bases and 2 bases respectively. The germline V gene encodes CDR1 SGHTA and CDR2 FQGNSA. The CDR3, cysteine through phenylalanine, is 12 amino acids long. Only the CDR3 DNA stays, 36 bases, in frame from base 1. Rearrangement joined TRBV7-2 to TRBJ2-7; the D gene is unclear. This sequence was found in a human donor in good health (CMV status not recorded). Some clones in this sample may be carry-over from other donors' samples. Sample: CD8+ T cells from PBMCs. The CDR3 protein sequence reads: CASWYGTYEQYF. The DNA is TGTGCCAGCTGGTACGGAACCTACGAGCAGTACTTC. With the portions outside the CDR3 filled from the reference TRBV7-2 and TRBJ2-7 genes, the complete variable region becomes GAGVSQSPSNKVTEKGKDVELRCDPISGHTALYWYRQSLGQGLEFLIYFQGNSAPDKSGLPSDRFSAERTGGSVSTLTIQRTQQEDSAVYLCASWYGTYEQYFGPGTRLTVT.